The 20 T cell receptor beta chains below come from one sample, sequenced in a study of shared clonotypes between healthy human individuals. Terminally differentiated effector memory CD45RA+ cells were excluded by CCR7 positive selection of CD45RO-negative cells. The repertoire was sequenced with immunoSEQ multiplex PCR; TCRdb's copy has only in-frame clones and lacks some. This sample yields about 2.1 million clones, of which roughly 93% are seen a single time; less than 2% belongs to the top ten. The sequencing input was naive CD8+ T cells from PBMCs. These receptors all stem from a man between 18 and 35 years old in good health. Some clones in this sample may be carry-over from other donors' samples.

V gene TRBV6-4 combines with J gene TRBJ1-1; 9 bases fit TRBD1. In germline, CDR1 is MRHNA, CDR2 SNTAGT. The V segment lost 5 bases and the J segment 1 base; nucleotides outside the gene matches: 5. CDR3 length: 15 amino acids. The CDR3 is CASSLTGGGNTEAFF. In DNA, the CDR3 is TGTGCCAGCAGTCTGACAGGGGGTGGGAACACTGAAGCTTTCTTT.

The rearrangement links TRBV11-2 to TRBJ2-7; 11 positions match TRBD2. The V segment lost 0 bases and the J segment 3 bases; nucleotides outside the gene matches: 7. CDR3 length equals 17 residues. Per germline, CDR1 SGHAT and CDR2 FQNNGV. The CDR3 region is CASSLDEFGLAGYEQYF. The CDR3 nucleotides are TGTGCCAGCAGCTTAGATGAGTTCGGACTAGCGGGCTACGAGCAGTACTTC.

The chain uses TRBV15 and TRBJ1-4; D gene ambiguous. This CDR3 is 13 amino acids long. V shed 1 base and J shed 5 bases, with 5 bases lying between them. Germline V gene data show CDR1 as LNHNV and CDR2 as YYDKDF (reference sequence). CDR3 sequence: CATSRGGNEKLFF. The CDR3 nucleotides are TGTGCCACCAGCAGAGGCGGGAATGAAAAACTGTTTTTT.

This clone was detected once. V is TRBV6-5 and J is TRBJ2-2, with 7 bases identical to TRBD1. Germline values: CDR1 MNHEY, CDR2 SVGAGI. The junction had 4 bases not matched to a gene; V was cut back by 2 bases and J by 4 bases. CDR3 size: 15 residues. This chain's CDR3 is CASSYDDRATGELFF. CDR3 coding DNA: TGTGCCAGCAGTTACGATGACAGGGCCACCGGGGAGCTGTTTTTT.

This clone was seen only a few times. V gene TRBV11-2 combines with J gene TRBJ1-1; 10 bases agree with TRBD1. Unmatched junction bases numbered 11, after V lost 7 bases and J lost 0 bases. The length of the CDR3 is 17 residues. CDR1 is SGHAT, CDR2 FQNNGV, per germline. CDR3 bases: TGTGCCAGCACCACCCGACGGGGACAGGGGATGAACACTGAAGCTTTCTTT. It encodes CASTTRRGQGMNTEAFF.

The genes are TRBV5-1 and TRBJ1-1; 11 bases align to TRBD1. The CDR3 spans 14 residues. J gave up 5 bases and V 4 bases, and 4 bases lay outside the gene matches. Germline lookup yields CDR1 SGHRS and CDR2 YFSETQ. CDR3 bases: TGCGCCAGCAGCGACGGGACAGGGGGGACTGAAGCTTTCTTT. Translated: CASSDGTGGTEAFF.

This clone has more than one count but fewer than ten. The chain combines TRBV27 with TRBJ1-5; tentatively, D is TRBD1 (6 bases). This CDR3 is 15 amino acids long. Germline-derived CDR1 and CDR2 are MNHEY and SMNVEV (reference sequence). V lost 5 bases and J 0 bases, leaving 11 bases between the germline ends. CDR3 sequence: CASSPGQLSNQPQHF. CDR3 nucleotides: TGTGCCAGCAGTCCCGGACAGCTTAGCAATCAGCCCCAGCATTTT.

V usage is TRBV7-9 and J usage is TRBJ2-7; a possible D gene is TRBD2 (6 bases). This CDR3 contains 15 residues. The germline V gene has CDR1 SEHNR and CDR2 FQNEAQ (reference sequence). Trimming left V 0 bases short and J 3 bases short, with 12 bases between. The CDR3 spells CASSLAPGGNYEQYF. As DNA, the CDR3 is TGTGCCAGCAGCTTAGCGCCCGGGGGAAACTACGAGCAGTACTTC.

This clone occurred a few times. The identical CDR3 is also encoded by other nucleotide sequences in the sample. This chain connects TRBV19 to TRBJ1-5; TRBD1 matches at 8 bases. This CDR3 contains 13 residues. In germline, CDR1 is LNHDA, CDR2 SQIVND (reference sequence). The V segment lost 9 bases and the J segment 4 bases; nucleotides outside the gene matches: 5. This CDR3 is CASRQGSNQPQHF. The CDR3 nucleotides are TGTGCCAGCCGACAGGGGTCAAATCAGCCCCAGCATTTT.

The V call is TRBV6-6, the J call TRBJ1-5; 7 nucleotides agree with TRBD1. V was clipped by 9 bases and J by 6 bases; unmatched bases: 11. This CDR3 is 14 amino acids long. Germline lookup yields CDR1 MNHNY and CDR2 SVGAGI (reference sequence). CDR3 coding DNA: TGTGCCAGTCAAGAGGAGGGGGCCGGTCAGCCCCAGCATTTT. This translates into CASQEEGAGQPQHF.

The chain uses TRBV4-2 and TRBJ2-7; D not certain. Germline assignment: CDR1 LGHNA and CDR2 YNFKEQ. The CDR3 length is 13 residues. Trimming cost V 1 base and J 2 bases, with 6 bases left between them. This CDR3 reads CASSQAGPYEQYF. CDR3 DNA sequence: TGTGCCAGCAGCCAAGCTGGCCCCTACGAGCAGTACTTC.

The rearrangement links TRBV30 to TRBJ1-4, with no clear D. Germline V gene data show CDR1 as GTSNPN and CDR2 as SVGIG (reference sequence). Deletions cut 5 bases from V and 4 bases from J, with 11 bases between. This CDR3 has 13 residues. CDR3: CAWGREGNEKLFF. In DNA form, the CDR3 reads TGTGCCTGGGGACGAGAGGGTAATGAAAAACTGTTTTTT.

The chain is built from TRBV7-9 and TRBJ2-7; possible D gene TRBD1, 6 bases. Germline CDR1 and CDR2: SEHNR and FQNEAQ (reference sequence). Trimming pared 5 bases from V and 3 bases from J, leaving 20 bases between. CDR3 length equals 16 residues. CDR3 DNA: TGTGCCAGCAGCGCGCGAACCGCTCCGACAGGCTACGAGCAGTACTTC. It yields the protein CASSARTAPTGYEQYF.

Of note for this clone: The sample has other DNA sequences that encode this CDR3 too. The CDR3 DNA is TGTGCCAGCAGCCCAGGGACAGGAGTGAACACTGAAGCTTTCTTT. As protein: CASSPGTGVNTEAFF. The chain carries TRBV7-9 and TRBJ1-1; 8 bases map to TRBD1. The V gene's germline CDR1 is SEHNR and CDR2 FQNEAQ (reference sequence). This CDR3 comprises 15 residues. Germline trimming cut 5 bases from V and 0 bases from J; bases unmatched to any gene: 5. Filled out from reference TRBV7-9 and TRBJ1-1, the complete variable domain reads DTGVSQNPRHKITKRGQNVTFRCDPISEHNRLYWYRQTLGQGPEFLTYFQNEAQLEKSRLLSDRFSAERPKGSFSTLEIQRTEQGDSAMYLCASSPGTGVNTEAFFGQGTRLTVV.

J is TRBJ2-7 and V is TRBV27; unclear D gene. Germline values: CDR1 MNHEY, CDR2 SMNVEV (reference sequence). Trimming stripped 0 bases from V and 3 bases from J, with 6 bases between. The CDR3 is made up of 13 amino acids. CDR3 sequence reads: CASSLSTYYEQYF. The CDR3 DNA reads as TGTGCCAGCAGTTTATCCACCTACTACGAGCAGTACTTC.

The J gene is TRBJ1-1, the V gene TRBV19; D remains ambiguous. Trimming took off 2 bases at V and 10 bases at J, with 8 bases between the two ends. The CDR3 is made up of 11 amino acids. Germline CDR1 is LNHDA and CDR2 is SQIVND (reference sequence). The CDR3 reads CASSIWMGAFF. The DNA of the CDR3 is TGTGCCAGTAGTATATGGATGGGAGCTTTCTTT.

This clone was seen a single time. CDR3 DNA sequence: TGTGCCAGCAGCTTATACCTCGAGGGGACAGCGTCCTACAATGAGCAGTTCTTC. It specifies CASSLYLEGTASYNEQFF. This chain uses TRBV11-1 with TRBJ2-1; TRBD1 agrees at 7 bases. V dropped 2 bases and J dropped 1; count of bases not matched to a gene: 11. Germline V gene sequence: CDR1 SGHAT, CDR2 FQDESV (reference sequence). This CDR3 has 18 amino acids.

A word on this clone: The identical CDR3 is also encoded by other nucleotide sequences in the sample. This chain connects TRBV11-2 to TRBJ2-7; D remains ambiguous. Trimming stripped 6 bases from V and 3 bases from J, with 12 bases between. CDR3 length: 13 amino acids. CDR1 and CDR2 (germline): SGHAT, FQNNGV. This CDR3 is CASSLDGDYEQYF. The CDR3, as DNA: TGTGCCAGCAGTTTGGACGGTGACTACGAGCAGTACTTC.

The V and J genes are TRBV27 and TRBJ2-2; D ambiguous. The CDR3 is 13 residues long. V lost 6 bases, J lost 9 bases, and 14 bases lay in between. In germline, CDR1 is MNHEY, CDR2 SMNVEV (reference sequence). The DNA of the CDR3 is TGTGCCAGCAGCCTCGCGGTCAACCGGGAGCTGTTTTTT. Its protein product is CASSLAVNRELFF.

This clone was detected only once. The chain is built from TRBV6-6 and TRBJ2-7; D unresolved. The V gene lost 0 bases and the J gene lost 2 bases, with 11 bases spanning the gap. Germline V gives CDR1 MNHNY, CDR2 SVGAGI (reference sequence). The CDR3 runs to 15 residues. This CDR3 reads CASSYSMESPYEQYF. CDR3 DNA: TGTGCCAGCAGTTACTCGATGGAGAGTCCCTACGAGCAGTACTTC.